Following are 21 T cell receptor beta chains from one sample sequenced in a study of low-dose radiotherapy and immunotherapy resistance in tumors. TRAV- and TRBV-specific primers, spanning alpha and beta chains, primed first-strand cDNA. TCRs were put through approximately 20 PCR cycles of amplification with Phusion. A constant-region primer and the V-primer adapter served as the primer pair. TCRdb processed the reads anew with MiXCR; each CDR3 protein has one entry. The data show about 82,000 distinct CDR3 sequences, about 20% seen once. The time point is: before trial treatment. The sample was PBMCs, taken before treatment. These receptors originate from a male donor with prostate cancer.

Only one count was recorded for this clonotype. The gene calls are TRBV10-3 and TRBJ2-1, with 7 positions matching TRBD1. CDR1 and CDR2 from the germline V gene are ENHRY and SYGVKD. With V trimmed by 10 bases and J by 3 bases, 3 bases remained unmatched. There are 12 residues in the CDR3. CDR3 coding DNA: TGTGCCAGCCGGGACAGCTACAATGAGCAGTTCTTC. The encoded protein is CASRDSYNEQFF.

This clonotype came up many times. V is TRBV7-9 and J is TRBJ1-1, with unresolved D. Germline V gene lookup returns CDR1 SEHNR and CDR2 FQNEAQ (reference sequence). Trimming took off 5 bases at V and 0 bases at J, with 10 bases between the two ends. This CDR3 is 14 amino acids long. The CDR3 loop is CASSRMPVNTEAFF. CDR3 sequence (DNA): TGTGCCAGCAGCCGAATGCCGGTGAACACTGAAGCTTTCTTT. Full variable domain (missing parts from reference TRBV7-9 and TRBJ1-1): DTGVSQNPRHKITKRGQNVTFRCDPISEHNRLYWYRQTLGQGPEFLTYFQNEAQLEKSRLLSDRFSAERPKGSFSTLEIQRTEQGDSAMYLCASSRMPVNTEAFFGQGTRLTVV.

This clonotype was seen many times. The chain couples TRBV29-1 to TRBJ2-1; either TRBD1 or TRBD2 may supply D (5 bases each). The CDR3 length is 14 residues. Germline CDR1 and CDR2: SQVTM and ANQGSEA. Trimming cost V 4 bases and J 8 bases, with 18 bases left between them. The CDR3 DNA follows: TGCAGCGTTGCCAGGGCAAGATACGGGGATGAGCAGTTCTTC. This codes for CSVARARYGDEQFF.

This clonotype was recorded at least ten times. The V call is TRBV14, the J call TRBJ2-3, with unresolved D. The V end was cut by 5 bases, the J end by 0 bases, with 9 bases between. CDR3 length equals 14 residues. From germline, CDR1 is SGHDN and CDR2 FVKESK. CDR3 region: CASSTKRSTDTQYF. CDR3 sequence (DNA): TGTGCCAGCAGCACTAAACGCAGCACAGATACGCAGTATTTT.

The chain couples TRBV19 to TRBJ2-7; possible D gene TRBD1, 6 bases. The V end lost 6 bases, the J end lost 4 bases, and 19 bases lay between the germline ends. From germline, CDR1 is LNHDA and CDR2 SQIVND (reference sequence). The CDR3 is made up of 15 amino acids. The CDR3 loop is CASSQGHSRGYEQYF. For the CDR3, the DNA is TGTGCCAGTAGCCAGGGACATTCAAGGGGATACGAGCAGTACTTC. The full variable domain, rest sourced from reference TRBV19 and TRBJ2-7, is DGGITQSPKYLFRKEGQNVTLSCEQNLNHDAMYWYRQDPGQGLRLIYYSQIVNDFQKGDIAEGYSVSREKKESFPLTVTSAQKNPTAFYLCASSQGHSRGYEQYFGPGTRLTVT.

The sample holds many counts of this clonotype. The CDR3 sequence is CASTTVNTEAFF. As DNA, the CDR3 is TGTGCCAGCACGACAGTGAACACTGAAGCTTTCTTT. The chain has TRBV28 and TRBJ1-1; a possible D gene is TRBD1 (5 bases). Trimming cost V 7 bases and J 0 bases, with 6 bases left between them. The CDR3 is 12 amino acids. CDR1 and CDR2 from the germline V gene are MDHEN and SYDVKM. The complete variable domain, with remaining parts taken from reference TRBV28 and TRBJ1-1, reads DVKVTQSSRYLVKRTGEKVFLECVQDMDHENMFWYRQDPGLGLRLIYFSYDVKMKEKGDIPEGYSVSREKKERFSLILESASTNQTSMYLCASTTVNTEAFFGQGTRLTVV.

In regard to this clonotype: A read error is the likely source, as a far larger clone sits one nucleotide away. The chain uses TRBV11-2 and TRBJ2-7; D gene uncertain. The V end lost 1 base, the J end lost 6 bases, and 10 bases lay between the germline ends. The CDR3 extends over 13 amino acids. In germline, CDR1 is SGHAT, CDR2 FQNNGV. CDR3 residues: CASSLVTVSEQYF. CDR3 coding DNA: TGTGCCAGCAGCTTAGTAACAGTCAGCGAGCAGTACTTC.

In its sample, this clonotype was seen many times. V is TRBV12-3 or TRBV12-4 and J is TRBJ2-3; 8 nucleotides align to TRBD2. The V gene end was trimmed by 7 bases and the J gene end by 4 bases; junction bases not matched to a gene: 10. CDR3 size: 15 residues. The CDR3 coding sequence is TGTGCCAGCATCCTTCAAGCGGGAGCCTCAGATACGCAGTATTTT. Amino acid sequence: CASILQAGASDTQYF.

This clonotype was counted many times. The rearrangement links TRBV7-9 to TRBJ2-3, with D perhaps matching TRBD2 (7 bases). V was shortened by 3 bases and J by 4 bases, with 23 bases between the two germline ends. The CDR3 contains 18 residues. Germline V gene data show CDR1 as SEHNR and CDR2 as FQNEAQ (reference sequence). The CDR3 protein is CASSFQQGRGTRADTQYF. In DNA, the CDR3 is TGTGCCAGCAGCTTTCAGCAGGGGAGGGGGACGAGGGCAGATACGCAGTATTTT.

V gene TRBV29-1 combines with J gene TRBJ2-7; 8 bases match TRBD1. Per germline, CDR1 SQVTM and CDR2 ANQGSEA. The length of the CDR3 is 14 residues. V was clipped by 5 bases and J by 4 bases; unmatched bases: 10. CDR3 residues: CSVTRAGGSYEQYF. CDR3 nucleotide sequence: TGCAGCGTTACCCGCGCAGGGGGCTCATACGAGCAGTACTTC.

The chain is built from TRBV7-9 and TRBJ2-1, with 7 bases that match TRBD2. CDR3 length equals 12 residues. The ends lost 1 base at V and 12 bases at J; junction bases unmatched: 3. Germline V lookup: CDR1 SEHNR, CDR2 FQNEAQ (reference sequence). CDR3 DNA: TGTGCCAGCAGCTTAGAGACTAGCTCGCAGTTCTTC. Residues: CASSLETSSQFF.

This clonotype has ten or more counts. The chain joins TRBV20-1 to TRBJ2-3, with 14 positions matching TRBD2. V was clipped by 1 base and J by 5 bases; unmatched bases: 8. Germline values: CDR1 DFQATT, CDR2 SNEGSKA (reference sequence). The length of the CDR3 is 17 residues. The CDR3 is CSARGPETSGRGDTQYF. The CDR3 DNA reads as TGCAGTGCTAGAGGGCCGGAGACTAGCGGGAGGGGAGATACGCAGTATTTT.

V gene TRBV20-1 combines with J gene TRBJ1-1, with D unclear. The CDR3 has 12 residues. Trimming cost V 3 bases and J 4 bases, with 9 bases left between them. Germline V gene sequence: CDR1 DFQATT, CDR2 SNEGSKA (reference sequence). The CDR3 here is CSARREITEAFF. In DNA, the CDR3 is TGCAGTGCTAGGAGGGAGATCACTGAAGCTTTCTTT.

This clonotype is categorized as medium-sized (0.01 to 0.1%). The chain joins TRBV28 to TRBJ2-5; D is uncertain. The germline V and J ends were trimmed by 6 bases and 4 bases, with 9 bases remaining between them. Germline V lookup: CDR1 MDHEN, CDR2 SYDVKM. The CDR3 has 12 residues. The CDR3 sequence: CASRQRGETQYF. In nucleotides, the CDR3 is TGTGCCAGCAGACAGCGCGGAGAGACCCAGTACTTC.

The gene calls are TRBV20-1 and TRBJ2-1; 10 positions match TRBD2. Germline CDR1 reads DFQATT; CDR2 reads SNEGSKA (reference sequence). This CDR3 has 17 residues. The V and J ends lost 0 bases and 6 bases, in that order; junction bases with no gene match: 11. CDR3 region: CSARDPKSGRVGNEQFF. Here the CDR3 DNA reads TGCAGTGCTAGAGATCCCAAAAGCGGGAGGGTCGGCAATGAGCAGTTCTTC.

This clonotype was picked up many times. The chain recombines TRBV4-2 with TRBJ1-2, with 8 nucleotides matching TRBD1. Germline CDR1 LGHNA, CDR2 YNFKEQ. The CDR3 has 15 residues. J lost 3 bases, V lost 0 bases, and 3 bases had no gene match. The CDR3 is CASSQDGTGYYGYTF. In DNA, the CDR3 is TGTGCCAGCAGCCAAGACGGGACAGGATACTATGGCTACACCTTC.

This clonotype showed up many times. V usage is TRBV5-4 and J usage is TRBJ2-3; the D is unclear. The germline V and J ends were trimmed by 0 bases and 2 bases, with 7 bases remaining between them. The CDR3 covers 14 residues. In germline, CDR1 is SGHNT, CDR2 YYREEE (reference sequence). CDR3 coding DNA: TGTGCCAGCAGCTTGGCGCGGATCACAGATACGCAGTATTTT. Its protein is CASSLARITDTQYF.

The table lists this clonotype with many counts. This rearrangement joins TRBV13 to TRBJ2-1; 10 bases match TRBD2. Germline V gene lookup returns CDR1 PRHDT and CDR2 FYEKMQ (reference sequence). Unmatched junction bases numbered 3, after V lost 0 bases and J lost 10 bases. CDR3 length: 14 amino acids. CDR3 in DNA: TGTGCCAGCAGCTTAGGCCTAGCGGGAGAAGAGCAGTTCTTC. Translating it yields CASSLGLAGEEQFF.

This clonotype was detected ten times or more. This chain connects TRBV5-1 to TRBJ2-7; D unclear. CDR3 length: 13 amino acids. Germline V gene sequence: CDR1 SGHRS, CDR2 YFSETQ. V was shortened by 5 bases and J by 2 bases, with 11 bases between the two germline ends. The CDR3 reads CASSSPPAYEQYF. The DNA of the CDR3 is TGCGCCAGCAGTAGCCCCCCAGCCTACGAGCAGTACTTC.

The table lists this clonotype with many counts. This chain uses TRBV4-3 with TRBJ1-2, with D perhaps TRBD1 (5 bases). V was cut by 0 bases and J by 6 bases, with 11 bases left in between. The CDR3 is 14 residues long. CDR1 and CDR2 from the germline V gene are LGHNA and YSLEER. DNA of the CDR3: TGCGCCAGCAGCCAAGAGTGGGGGACGGATGGCTACACCTTC. It yields the protein CASSQEWGTDGYTF.

This clonotype was counted ten times or more. The gene calls are TRBV7-8 and TRBJ2-5, with TRBD1 as a possible D gene (5 bases). The germline gives CDR1 SGHVS, CDR2 FQNEAQ. The CDR3 has 14 residues. Trimming left V 2 bases short and J 1 base short, with 8 bases between. This CDR3 reads CASSLLRVQETQYF. DNA for the CDR3: TGTGCCAGCAGCTTACTCAGGGTCCAAGAGACCCAGTACTTC.